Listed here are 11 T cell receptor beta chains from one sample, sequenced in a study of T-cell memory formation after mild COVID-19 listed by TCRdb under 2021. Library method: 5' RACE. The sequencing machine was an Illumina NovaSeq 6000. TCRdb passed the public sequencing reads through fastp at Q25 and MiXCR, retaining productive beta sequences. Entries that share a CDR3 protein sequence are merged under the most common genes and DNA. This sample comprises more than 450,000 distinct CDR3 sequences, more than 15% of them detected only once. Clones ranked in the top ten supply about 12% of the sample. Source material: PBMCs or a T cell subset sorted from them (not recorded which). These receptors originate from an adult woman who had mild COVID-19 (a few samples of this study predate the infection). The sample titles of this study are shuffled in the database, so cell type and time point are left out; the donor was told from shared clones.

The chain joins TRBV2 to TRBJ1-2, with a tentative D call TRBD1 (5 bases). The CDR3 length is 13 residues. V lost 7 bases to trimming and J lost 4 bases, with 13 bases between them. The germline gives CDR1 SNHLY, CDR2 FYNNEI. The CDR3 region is CASIRDLSYGYTF. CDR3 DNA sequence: TGTGCCAGCATTAGGGACCTGAGCTATGGCTACACCTTC.

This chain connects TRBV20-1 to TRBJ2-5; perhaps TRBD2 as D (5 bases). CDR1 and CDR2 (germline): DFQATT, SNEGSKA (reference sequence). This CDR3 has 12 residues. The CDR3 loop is CSAEGGPETQYF. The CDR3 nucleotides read TGCAGCGCCGAGGGCGGCCCCGAGACCCAGTACTTC.

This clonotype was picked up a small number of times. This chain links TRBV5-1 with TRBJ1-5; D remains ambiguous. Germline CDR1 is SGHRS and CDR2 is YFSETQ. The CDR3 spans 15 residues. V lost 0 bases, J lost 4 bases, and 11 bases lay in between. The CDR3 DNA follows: TGCGCCAGCAGCTTGGCGGGCAGTTTAAATCAGCCCCAGCATTTT. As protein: CASSLAGSLNQPQHF.

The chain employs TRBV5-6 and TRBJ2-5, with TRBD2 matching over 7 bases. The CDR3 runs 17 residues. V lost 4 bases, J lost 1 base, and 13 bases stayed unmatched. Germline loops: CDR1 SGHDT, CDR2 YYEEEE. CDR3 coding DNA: TGTGCCAGCAGCCTGATCCTAGCGGAGGTCCTCCAAGAGACCCAGTACTTC. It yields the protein CASSLILAEVLQETQYF. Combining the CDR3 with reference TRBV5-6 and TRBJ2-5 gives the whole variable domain DAGVTQSPTHLIKTRGQQVTLRCSPKSGHDTVSWYQQALGQGPQFIFQYYEEEERQRGNFPDRFSGHQFPNYSSELNVNALLLGDSALYLCASSLILAEVLQETQYFGPGTRLLVL.

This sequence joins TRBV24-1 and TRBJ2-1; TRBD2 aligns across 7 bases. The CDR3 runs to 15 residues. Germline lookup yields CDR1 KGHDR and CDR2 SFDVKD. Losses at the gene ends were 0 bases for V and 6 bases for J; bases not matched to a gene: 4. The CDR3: CATSDLWGGGNEQFF. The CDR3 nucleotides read TGTGCCACCAGTGATTTGTGGGGGGGTGGCAATGAGCAGTTCTTC.

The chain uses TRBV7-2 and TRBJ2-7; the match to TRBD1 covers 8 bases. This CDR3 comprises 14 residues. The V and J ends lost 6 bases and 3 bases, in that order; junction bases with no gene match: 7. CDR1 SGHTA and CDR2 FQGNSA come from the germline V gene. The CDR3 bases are TGTGCCAGCAGAAAGACAGGGGATGTCTACGAGCAGTACTTC. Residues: CASRKTGDVYEQYF. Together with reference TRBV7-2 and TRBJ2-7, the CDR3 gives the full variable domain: GAGVSQSPSNKVTEKGKDVELRCDPISGHTALYWYRQSLGQGLEFLIYFQGNSAPDKSGLPSDRFSAERTGGSVSTLTIQRTQQEDSAVYLCASRKTGDVYEQYFGPGTRLTVT.

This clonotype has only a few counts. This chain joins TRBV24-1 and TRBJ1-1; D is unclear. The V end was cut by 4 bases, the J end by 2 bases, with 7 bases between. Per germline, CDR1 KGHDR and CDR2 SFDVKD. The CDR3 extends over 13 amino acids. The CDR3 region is CATSDRFNTEAFF. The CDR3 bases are TGTGCCACCAGTGACCGATTCAACACTGAAGCTTTCTTT.

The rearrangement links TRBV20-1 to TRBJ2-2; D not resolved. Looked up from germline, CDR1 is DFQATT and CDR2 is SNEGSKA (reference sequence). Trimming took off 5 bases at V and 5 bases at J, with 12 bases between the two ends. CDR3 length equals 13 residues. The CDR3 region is CSAGPLGTGELFF. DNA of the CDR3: TGCAGTGCTGGACCCTTGGGGACCGGGGAGCTGTTTTTT.

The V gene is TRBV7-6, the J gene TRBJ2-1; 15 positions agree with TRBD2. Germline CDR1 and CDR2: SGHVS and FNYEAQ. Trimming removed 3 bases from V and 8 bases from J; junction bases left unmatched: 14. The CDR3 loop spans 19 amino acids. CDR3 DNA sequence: TGTGCCAGCAGCTTTACGCCGGGACTAGCGGGGGGACTTTTGGATGAGCAGTTCTTC. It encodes CASSFTPGLAGGLLDEQFF.

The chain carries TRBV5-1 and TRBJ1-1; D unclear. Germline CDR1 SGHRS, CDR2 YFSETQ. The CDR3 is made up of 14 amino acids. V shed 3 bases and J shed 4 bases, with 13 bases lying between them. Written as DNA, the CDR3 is TGCGCCAGCAGCTATAGGACGATTGGCACTGAAGCTTTCTTT. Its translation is CASSYRTIGTEAFF.

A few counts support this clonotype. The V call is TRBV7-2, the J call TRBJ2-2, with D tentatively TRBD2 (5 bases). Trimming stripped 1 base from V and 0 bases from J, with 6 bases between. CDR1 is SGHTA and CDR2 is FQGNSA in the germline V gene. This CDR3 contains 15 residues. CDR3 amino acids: CASSLGGPNTGELFF. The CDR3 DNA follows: TGTGCCAGCAGCTTAGGAGGGCCGAACACCGGGGAGCTGTTTTTT. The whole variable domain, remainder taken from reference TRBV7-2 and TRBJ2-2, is GAGVSQSPSNKVTEKGKDVELRCDPISGHTALYWYRQSLGQGLEFLIYFQGNSAPDKSGLPSDRFSAERTGGSVSTLTIQRTQQEDSAVYLCASSLGGPNTGELFFGEGSRLTVL.